The rows below give T cell receptor beta chains drawn from one sample of a study of shared clonotypes between healthy human individuals. Clones were read by immunoSEQ multiplex PCR, and TCRdb kept only the in-frame ones, dropping some. The data contain over 2 million clones, 85% to 95% of them singletons. Sequences were obtained from naive CD4+ T cells from PBMCs. Receptors were obtained from a man aged 18-30 years in good health. Some clones in this sample may be carry-over from other donors' samples. Both conserved end residues are part of each CDR3. Fields, in order: CDR3 length, J gene, D gene, V gene, clone size, CDR3 protein, CDR3 DNA. The D gene is left open where the match is weak. The size field is filled for only some rows; it gives once, few, many or a size class.

14 TRBJ2-5 TRBD2 TRBV7-6 - CASSLVSGEETQYF TGTGCCAGCAGCTTAGTTAGCGGGGAAGAGACCCAGTACTTC
15 TRBJ2-4 - TRBV5-1 - CASSLAPGAGNIQYF TGCGCCAGCAGCTTGGCTCCAGGGGCAGGAAACATTCAGTACTTC
16 TRBJ2-7 TRBD2 TRBV27 - CASSPSGTDSSYEQYF TGTGCCAGCAGTCCGAGCGGGACGGATAGCTCCTACGAGCAGTACTTC
16 TRBJ1-1 TRBD1 TRBV14 - CASSLDRGQRNTEAFF TGTGCCAGCAGTCTAGACAGGGGGCAGAGGAACACTGAAGCTTTCTTT
18 TRBJ2-7 TRBD2 TRBV27 - CASSLSPFPSGLWGEQYF TGTGCCAGCAGTTTATCTCCCTTCCCTAGCGGGCTATGGGGGGAGCAGTACTTC
17 TRBJ2-7 - TRBV4-1 - CASSQDSAGQGVYEQYF TGCGCCAGCAGCCAAGATTCAGCGGGCCAAGGAGTCTACGAGCAGTACTTC
16 TRBJ1-3 - TRBV28 - CASSFSGTYSGNTIYF TGTGCCAGCAGTTTCTCGGGGACATACTCTGGAAACACCATATATTTT
14 TRBJ1-1 - TRBV7-9 - CASSLVAGNTEAFF TGTGCCAGCAGCTTAGTGGCGGGAAACACTGAAGCTTTCTTT
13 TRBJ1-4 - TRBV18 once CASSPNGAEKLFF TGTGCCAGCTCACCAAATGGTGCCGAAAAACTGTTTTTT
12 TRBJ1-4 TRBD1 TRBV30 few CAYGQENEKLFF TGTGCCTATGGACAGGAGAATGAAAAACTGTTTTTT
14 TRBJ2-1 TRBD1 TRBV5-1 - CASSAGGAGNEQFF TGCGCCAGCAGCGCAGGGGGCGCCGGGAATGAGCAGTTCTTC
17 TRBJ2-7 - TRBV21-1 - CASSKPGGINPAYEQYF TGTGCCAGCAGCAAGCCGGGGGGCATCAATCCCGCCTACGAGCAGTACTTC
14 TRBJ2-7 - TRBV6-1 - CASRDPARDYEQYF TGTGCCAGCAGGGACCCGGCCCGGGACTACGAGCAGTACTTC
14 TRBJ2-7 TRBD2 TRBV7-2 once CASSLQRGPVEQYF TGTGCCAGCAGCTTACAGCGGGGGCCGGTGGAGCAGTACTTC
15 TRBJ1-2 - TRBV4-3 - CASSPTLTENYGYTF TGCGCCAGCAGCCCCACCCTTACAGAAAACTATGGCTACACCTTC
14 TRBJ2-1 TRBD2 TRBV27 - CASSSGLANNEQFF TGTGCCAGCAGTTCCGGACTAGCGAACAATGAGCAGTTCTTC
13 TRBJ1-2 - TRBV9 - CASSAQGSYGYTF TGTGCCAGCAGCGCCCAGGGAAGCTATGGCTACACCTTC
15 TRBJ2-7 - TRBV28 - CASTPSPLEAKEQYF TGTGCCAGCACCCCCAGTCCCCTGGAGGCGAAGGAGCAGTACTTC
17 TRBJ2-3 TRBD2 TRBV4-2 once CASSQARTSGRADTQYF TGTGCCAGCAGCCAAGCAAGGACTAGCGGGAGGGCAGATACGCAGTATTTT
13 TRBJ2-1 - TRBV6-5 - CASSFNSHNEQFF TGTGCCAGCAGTTTCAATTCTCACAATGAGCAGTTCTTC
11 TRBJ2-5 - TRBV7-6 - CASSSRGAQYF TGTGCCAGCAGCTCCAGGGGGGCCCAGTACTTC
12 TRBJ2-3 - TRBV29-1 - CSVEARRVTQYF TGCAGCGTTGAAGCCCGTCGGGTTACGCAGTATTTT
15 TRBJ1-5 TRBD1 TRBV27 - CASSRQGYSNQPQHF TGTGCCAGCAGTCGACAGGGGTATAGCAATCAGCCCCAGCATTTT
16 TRBJ2-2 - TRBV10-1 - CASSGGRIANTGELFF TGCGCCAGCAGTGGGGGACGGATTGCGAACACCGGGGAGCTGTTTTTT
14 TRBJ1-5 - TRBV2 - CASSSGQSNQPQHF TGTGCCAGCAGCTCTGGACAGAGCAATCAGCCCCAGCATTTT
15 TRBJ2-3 - TRBV6-6 - CASSYSGLSTDTQYF TGTGCCAGCAGTTACTCGGGACTTAGCACAGATACGCAGTATTTT
16 TRBJ2-1 TRBD1 TRBV28 - CASSPKGTGRYNEQFF TGTGCCAGCAGTCCCAAGGGGACAGGGCGTTACAATGAGCAGTTCTTC
13 TRBJ1-1 TRBD1 TRBV7-9 - CASSQDRVPEAFF TGTGCCAGCAGCCAAGACAGGGTCCCTGAAGCTTTCTTT
16 TRBJ1-1 - TRBV28 - CASIRSGGSWNTEAFF TGTGCCAGCATTCGGAGTGGGGGATCCTGGAACACTGAAGCTTTCTTT
17 TRBJ2-2 TRBD1 TRBV14 once CASSLRTGAFNTGELFF TGTGCCAGCAGCCTACGGACAGGGGCGTTTAACACCGGGGAGCTGTTTTTT
14 TRBJ2-5 - TRBV6-5 - CASSYNSPQETQYF TGTGCCAGCAGTTATAACAGTCCCCAAGAGACCCAGTACTTC
14 TRBJ2-3 TRBD2 TRBV28 - CASSLSQLAGGQYF TGTGCCAGCAGTTTATCGCAACTAGCGGGAGGGCAGTATTTT
14 TRBJ2-3 - TRBV7-2 - CASSLVSSTDTQYF TGTGCCAGCAGCTTAGTGTCTAGCACAGATACGCAGTATTTT
16 TRBJ2-3 - TRBV25-1 once CASSSLPSAATDTQYF TGTGCCAGCAGTTCCCTCCCCTCCGCAGCCACAGATACGCAGTATTTT
12 TRBJ1-1 - TRBV5-1 - CASSSKDTEAFF TGCGCCAGCAGCTCTAAAGACACTGAAGCTTTCTTT